This T cell receptor (beta chain) appears in the sequencing data of a study of T-cell memory formation after mild COVID-19. General study results and limits: Second-wave clones that peaked on day 37 lacked confirmed SARS-CoV-2 specificity. Detection of some responders pre-infection suggested pre-existing cross-reactive memory T cells participated.

TCRdb re-called the 5' RACE reads through MiXCR, storing one row per CDR3 protein. The sample holds a few hundred thousand distinct CDR3 sequences, about a fifth seen once. Germline V gene lookup returns CDR1 SGHNT and CDR2 YENEEA. This CDR3 spans 14 amino acids. Trimming removed 5 bases from V and 3 bases from J, with 14 bases in between. Concerning this clonotype itself: No antigen is known for it.

J is TRBJ2-7 and V is TRBV11-3; no definite D call. The receptor was isolated from an adult woman who had mild COVID-19 (a few samples of this study predate the infection). Cell type and time point are not known. Material: PBMCs or a T cell subset sorted from them (not recorded which). For the CDR3, the DNA is TGTGCCAGCAGCCTCCCCACTGAAAACTACGAGCAGTACTTC. This sequence encodes CASSLPTENYEQYF.